This T cell receptor (beta chain) comes out of a study of T cell responses to AZD1222 COVID-19 vaccine. Overall study context: Second-dose intervals near 4 or 12 weeks were combined.

V lost 6 bases and J lost 0, with 15 bases in between. CDR1 is KGHSH and CDR2 is LQKENI in the germline V gene. CDR3 length: 16 residues. With respect to this clone: As yet, its antigen is unknown.

Study observations and caveats: The donor group comprised mostly white British people and more females; the analysis possibly underestimated clonal diversity. Spike-specific TCR breadth rose after two AZD1222 doses, and depth rose as well. Only five to seven individuals given AZD1222 were seropositive at baseline.

Clones were read by immunoSEQ multiplex PCR, and TCRdb kept only the in-frame ones, dropping some. The sample yields about 160,000 clones, 85% to 95% seen once. Material: peripheral blood, obtained on day 0 of AZD1222 vaccination. This TCR derives from an adult in good health. The rearrangement uses TRBV18 and TRBJ1-5; D might be TRBD1 (6 bases). CDR3 protein: CASSLLRQDSNQPQHF. The CDR3 coding sequence is TGTGCCAGCTCCCTCCTACGACAGGATAGCAATCAGCCCCAGCATTTT.